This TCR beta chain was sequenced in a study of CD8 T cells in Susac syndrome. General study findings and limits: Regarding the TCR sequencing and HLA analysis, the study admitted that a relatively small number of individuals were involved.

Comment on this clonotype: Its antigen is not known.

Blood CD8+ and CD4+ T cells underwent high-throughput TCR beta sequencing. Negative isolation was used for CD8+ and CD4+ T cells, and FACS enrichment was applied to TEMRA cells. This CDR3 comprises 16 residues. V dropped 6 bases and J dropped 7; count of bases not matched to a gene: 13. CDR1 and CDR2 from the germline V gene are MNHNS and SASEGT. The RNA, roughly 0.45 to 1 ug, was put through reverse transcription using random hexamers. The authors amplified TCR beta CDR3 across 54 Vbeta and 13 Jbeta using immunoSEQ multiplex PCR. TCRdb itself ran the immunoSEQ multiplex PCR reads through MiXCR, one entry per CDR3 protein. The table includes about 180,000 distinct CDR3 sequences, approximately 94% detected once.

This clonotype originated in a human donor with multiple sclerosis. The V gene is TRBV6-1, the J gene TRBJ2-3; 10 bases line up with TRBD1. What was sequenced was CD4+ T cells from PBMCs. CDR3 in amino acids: CASRNGGQGVTYTQYF. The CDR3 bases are TGTGCCAGCAGAAACGGAGGACAGGGGGTTACATATACGCAGTATTTT.